This T cell receptor (beta chain) emerged from a study of regulatory T cells in long-lasting Graves disease. Study-wide results and limits: For persistent Graves' patients, TCR diversity was lower than for newly diagnosed ones.

The time point here: newly diagnosed GD, antithyroid drugs for less than 3 months. PBMC-extracted RNA yielded the TCR library. Ten or more counts support this clonotype. What it recognizes is unknown. Arm-PCR of CDR3 regions with iRepertoire HTBI primers generated TCR beta libraries. TCRdb called the multiplex PCR reads again in MiXCR, with one record for every CDR3 protein. The sample lists 350,000 to 500,000 distinct CDR3 sequences, 14% occurring once. The CDR3 consists of 14 residues. V lost 6 bases, J lost 0 bases, and 9 bases lay in between. This same sample was also taken into another study, of T cells in Graves' hyperthyroidism and ophthalmopathy.

V and J are TRBV12-3 or TRBV12-4 and TRBJ1-5; D remains ambiguous. Sequenced here: peripheral blood mononuclear cells (PBMCs), sampled at new diagnosis, from a patient treated with antithyroid drugs. This receptor was obtained from a woman in her forties or fifties with Graves disease. The CDR3 nucleotides read TGTGCCAGCAGGGCTACCAATAGCAATCAGCCCCAGCATTTT. It codes for CASRATNSNQPQHF.